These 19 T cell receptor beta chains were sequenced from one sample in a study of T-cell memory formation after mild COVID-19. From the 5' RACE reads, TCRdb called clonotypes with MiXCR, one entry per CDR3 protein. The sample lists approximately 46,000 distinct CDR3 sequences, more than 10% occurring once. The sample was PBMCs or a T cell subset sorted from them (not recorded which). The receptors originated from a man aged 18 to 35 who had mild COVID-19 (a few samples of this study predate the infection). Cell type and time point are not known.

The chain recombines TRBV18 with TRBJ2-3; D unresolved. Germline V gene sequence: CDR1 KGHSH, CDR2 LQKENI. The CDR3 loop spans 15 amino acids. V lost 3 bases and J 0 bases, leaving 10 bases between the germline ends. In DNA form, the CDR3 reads TGTGCCAGCTCACCGGAGTACTTGAGCACAGATACGCAGTATTTT. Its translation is CASSPEYLSTDTQYF.

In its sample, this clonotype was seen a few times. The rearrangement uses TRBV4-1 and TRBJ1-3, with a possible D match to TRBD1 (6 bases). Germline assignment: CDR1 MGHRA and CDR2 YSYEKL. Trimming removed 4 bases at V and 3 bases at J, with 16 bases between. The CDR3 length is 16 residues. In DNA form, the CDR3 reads TGCGCCAGCAGCCCCCTGGCCCCAGGGGTTGGAAACACCATATATTTT. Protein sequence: CASSPLAPGVGNTIYF.

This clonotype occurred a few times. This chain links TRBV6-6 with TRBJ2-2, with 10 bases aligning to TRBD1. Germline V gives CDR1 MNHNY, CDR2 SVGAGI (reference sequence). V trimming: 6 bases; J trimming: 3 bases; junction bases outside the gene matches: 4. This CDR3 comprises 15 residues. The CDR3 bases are TGTGCCAGCAGGCCGGGACAGGGGTACACCGGGGAGCTGTTTTTT. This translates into CASRPGQGYTGELFF.

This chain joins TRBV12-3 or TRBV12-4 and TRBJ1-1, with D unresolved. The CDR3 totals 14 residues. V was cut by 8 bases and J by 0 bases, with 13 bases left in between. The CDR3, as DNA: TGTGCCAGCGGGGTCCCAATTATGAACACTGAAGCTTTCTTT. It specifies CASGVPIMNTEAFF.

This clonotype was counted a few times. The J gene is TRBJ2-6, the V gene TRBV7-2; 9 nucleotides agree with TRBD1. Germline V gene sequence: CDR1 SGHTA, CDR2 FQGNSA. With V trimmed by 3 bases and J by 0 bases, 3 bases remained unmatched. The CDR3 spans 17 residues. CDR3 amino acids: CASSLLTGGSGANVLTF. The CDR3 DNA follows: TGTGCCAGCAGCTTGCTGACAGGGGGCTCTGGGGCCAACGTCCTGACTTTC.

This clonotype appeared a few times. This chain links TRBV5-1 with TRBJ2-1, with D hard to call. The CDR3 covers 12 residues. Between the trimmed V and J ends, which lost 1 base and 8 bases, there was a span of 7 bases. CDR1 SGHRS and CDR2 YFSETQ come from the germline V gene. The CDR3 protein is CASSLSWDEQFF. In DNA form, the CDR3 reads TGCGCCAGCAGCTTGTCGTGGGATGAGCAGTTCTTC.

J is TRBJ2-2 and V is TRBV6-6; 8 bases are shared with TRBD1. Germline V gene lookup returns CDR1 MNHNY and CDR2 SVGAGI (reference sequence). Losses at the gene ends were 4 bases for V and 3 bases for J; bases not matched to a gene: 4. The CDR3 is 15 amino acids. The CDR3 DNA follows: TGTGCCAGCAGTTTGACAGGGGCGTACACCGGGGAGCTGTTTTTT. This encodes CASSLTGAYTGELFF.

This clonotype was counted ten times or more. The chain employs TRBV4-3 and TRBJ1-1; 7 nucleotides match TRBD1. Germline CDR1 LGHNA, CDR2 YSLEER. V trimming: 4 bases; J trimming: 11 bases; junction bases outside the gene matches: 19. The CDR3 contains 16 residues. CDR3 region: CASSPTTQSGGGMAFF. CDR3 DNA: TGCGCCAGCAGCCCTACTACCCAATCAGGGGGAGGAATGGCTTTCTTT.

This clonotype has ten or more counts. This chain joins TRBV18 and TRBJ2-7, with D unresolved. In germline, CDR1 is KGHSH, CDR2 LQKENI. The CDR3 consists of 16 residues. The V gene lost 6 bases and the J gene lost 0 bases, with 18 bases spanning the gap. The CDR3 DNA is TGTGCCAGCTCCCTACCACGAGGACGGAGCTCCTACGAGCAGTACTTC. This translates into CASSLPRGRSSYEQYF.

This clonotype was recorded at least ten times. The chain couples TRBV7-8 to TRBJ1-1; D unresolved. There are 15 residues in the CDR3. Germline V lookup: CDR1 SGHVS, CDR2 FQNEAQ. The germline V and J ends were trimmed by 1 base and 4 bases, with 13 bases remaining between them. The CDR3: CASSLGSSRGTEAFF. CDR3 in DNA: TGTGCCAGCAGCTTAGGCTCCTCCCGCGGCACTGAAGCTTTCTTT.

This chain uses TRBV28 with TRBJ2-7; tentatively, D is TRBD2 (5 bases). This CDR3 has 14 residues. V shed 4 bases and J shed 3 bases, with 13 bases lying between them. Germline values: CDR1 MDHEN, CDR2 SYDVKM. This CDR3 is CASSSTDSFYEQYV. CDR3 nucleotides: TGTGCCAGCAGTTCCACGGACTCATTCTACGAGCAGTACGTC.

CDR3 DNA sequence: TGTGCCAGCAGTGAAAGGGGCACTGAAGCTTTCTTT. Residues: CASSERGTEAFF. The rearrangement links TRBV2 to TRBJ1-1, with D possibly matching TRBD1 (5 bases). The CDR3 covers 12 residues. V was cut by 2 bases and J by 4 bases, with 5 bases left in between. Germline values: CDR1 SNHLY, CDR2 FYNNEI.

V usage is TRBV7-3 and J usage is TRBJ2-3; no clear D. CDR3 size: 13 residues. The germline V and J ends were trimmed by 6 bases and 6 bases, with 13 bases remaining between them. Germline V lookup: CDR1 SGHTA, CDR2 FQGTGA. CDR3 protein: CASSAALGDTQYF. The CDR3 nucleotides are TGTGCCAGCAGTGCCGCCCTGGGGGATACGCAGTATTTT.

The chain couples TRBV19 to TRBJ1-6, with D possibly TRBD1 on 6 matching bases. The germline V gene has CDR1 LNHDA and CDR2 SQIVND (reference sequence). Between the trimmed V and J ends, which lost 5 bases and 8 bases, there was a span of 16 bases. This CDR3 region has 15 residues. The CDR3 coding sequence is TGTGCCAGTAGTGGTACAGGGCCTCGGGATTCACCCCTCCACTTT. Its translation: CASSGTGPRDSPLHF. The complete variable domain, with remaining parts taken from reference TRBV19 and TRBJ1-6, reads DGGITQSPKYLFRKEGQNVTLSCEQNLNHDAMYWYRQDPGQGLRLIYYSQIVNDFQKGDIAEGYSVSREKKESFPLTVTSAQKNPTAFYLCASSGTGPRDSPLHFGNGTRLTVT.

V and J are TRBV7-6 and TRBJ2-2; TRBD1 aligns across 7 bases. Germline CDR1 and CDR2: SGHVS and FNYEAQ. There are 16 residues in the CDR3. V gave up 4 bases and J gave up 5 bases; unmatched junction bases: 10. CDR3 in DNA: TGTGCCAGCAGCTCCCGACAGGGTGTATCAACCGGGGAGCTGTTTTTT. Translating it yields CASSSRQGVSTGELFF. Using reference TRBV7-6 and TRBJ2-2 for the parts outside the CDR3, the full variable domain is GAGVSQSPRYKVTKRGQDVALRCDPISGHVSLYWYRQALGQGPEFLTYFNYEAQQDKSGLPNDRFSAERPEGSISTLTIQRTEQRDSAMYRCASSSRQGVSTGELFFGEGSRLTVL.

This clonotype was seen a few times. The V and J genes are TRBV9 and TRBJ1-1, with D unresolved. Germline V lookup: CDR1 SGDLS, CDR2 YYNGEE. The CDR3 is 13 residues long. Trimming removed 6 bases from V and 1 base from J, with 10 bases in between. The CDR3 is CASNAWGNTEAFF. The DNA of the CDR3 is TGTGCCAGCAACGCCTGGGGGAACACTGAAGCTTTCTTT.

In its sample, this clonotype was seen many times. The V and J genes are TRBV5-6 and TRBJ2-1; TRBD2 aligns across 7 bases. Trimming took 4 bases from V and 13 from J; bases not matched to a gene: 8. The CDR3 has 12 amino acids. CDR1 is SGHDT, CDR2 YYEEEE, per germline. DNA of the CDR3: TGTGCCAGCAGCCTCAACCGGGACTACCAGTTCTTC. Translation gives CASSLNRDYQFF.

CDR3 in amino acids: CASSYGDRSTDTQYF. The CDR3 bases are TGTGCCAGCAGTTACGGGGACAGAAGCACAGATACGCAGTATTTT. The rearrangement uses TRBV6-5 and TRBJ2-3, with TRBD1 matching 7 bases. Germline V gene sequence: CDR1 MNHEY, CDR2 SVGAGI. This CDR3 contains 15 residues. With V trimmed by 2 bases and J by 0 bases, 2 bases remained unmatched.

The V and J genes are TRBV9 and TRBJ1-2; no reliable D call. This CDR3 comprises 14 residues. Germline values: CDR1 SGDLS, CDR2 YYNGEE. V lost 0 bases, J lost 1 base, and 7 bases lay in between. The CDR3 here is CASSVGRLNYGYTF. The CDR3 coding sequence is TGTGCCAGCAGCGTAGGGCGGCTTAACTATGGCTACACCTTC.